Listed below are T cell receptor beta chains from one sample, sequenced in a study of blood T cell repertoires in COVID-19. Libraries were prepared by immunoSEQ multiplex PCR; TCRdb keeps only in-frame clonotypes and omits some of them. The top ten clones hold approximately 3.7% of a sample with more than 100,000 clones, about 90% of them seen once. The sample was peripheral blood. The source of these receptors is a human donor in a cohort sampled during active COVID-19. The conserved cysteine and the conserved F or W are not part of the CDR3 here. Part of the rows lack a size; the others show once, few, many or a class for expanded clones.

V: TRBV19; J: TRBJ2-7; size: once; CDR3: ASSINRDRYEQY
V: TRBV27; J: TRBJ2-3; size: .; CDR3: ASSRGSGTQY
V: TRBV24-1; J: TRBJ2-2; size: .; CDR3: ATSDPRAPPGELF
V: TRBV7-9; J: TRBJ2-1; size: .; CDR3: ASSLSQGVRNEQF
V: TRBV23-1; J: TRBJ1-5; size: .; CDR3: ASSQWDRGHQPQH
V: TRBV19; J: TRBJ2-3; size: .; CDR3: ASSPLSSETDTQY
V: TRBV30; J: TRBJ1-6; size: .; CDR3: AWSLGSSYNSPLH
V: TRBV6-4; J: TRBJ2-3; size: .; CDR3: ASSQTSGPWDTQY
V: TRBV5-1; J: TRBJ1-6; size: .; CDR3: ASSFTDNQNSPLH
V: TRBV28; J: TRBJ1-4; size: .; CDR3: ASSFTRSNEKLF